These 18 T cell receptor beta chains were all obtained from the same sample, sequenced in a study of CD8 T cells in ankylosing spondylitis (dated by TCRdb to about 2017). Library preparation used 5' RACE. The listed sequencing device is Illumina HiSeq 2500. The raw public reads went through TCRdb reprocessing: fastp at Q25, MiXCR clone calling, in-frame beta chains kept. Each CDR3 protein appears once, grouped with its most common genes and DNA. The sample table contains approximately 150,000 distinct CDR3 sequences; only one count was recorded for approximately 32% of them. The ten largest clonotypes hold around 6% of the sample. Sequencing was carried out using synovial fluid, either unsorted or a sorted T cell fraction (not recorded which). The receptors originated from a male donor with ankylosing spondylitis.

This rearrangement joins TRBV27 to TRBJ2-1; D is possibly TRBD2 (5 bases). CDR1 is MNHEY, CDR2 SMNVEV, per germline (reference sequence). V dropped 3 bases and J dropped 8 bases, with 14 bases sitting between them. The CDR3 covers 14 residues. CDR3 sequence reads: CASSLGRRVDEQFF. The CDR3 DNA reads TGTGCCAGCAGTTTGGGGAGACGAGTGGATGAGCAGTTCTTC.

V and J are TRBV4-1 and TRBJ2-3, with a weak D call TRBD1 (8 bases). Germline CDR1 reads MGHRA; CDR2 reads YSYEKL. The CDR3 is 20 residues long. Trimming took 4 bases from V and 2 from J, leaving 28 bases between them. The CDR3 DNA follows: TGCGCCAGCAGCCGCCACCGGGGGGATACCGGGACAGGCCTCACAGATACGCAGTATTTT. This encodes CASSRHRGDTGTGLTDTQYF.

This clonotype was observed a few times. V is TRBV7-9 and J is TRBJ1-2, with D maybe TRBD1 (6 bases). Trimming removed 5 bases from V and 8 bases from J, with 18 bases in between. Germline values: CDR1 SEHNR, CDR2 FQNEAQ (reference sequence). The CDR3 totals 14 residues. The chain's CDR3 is CASSDQQGIAGYTF. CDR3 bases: TGTGCCAGCAGCGATCAACAGGGAATCGCCGGCTACACCTTC.

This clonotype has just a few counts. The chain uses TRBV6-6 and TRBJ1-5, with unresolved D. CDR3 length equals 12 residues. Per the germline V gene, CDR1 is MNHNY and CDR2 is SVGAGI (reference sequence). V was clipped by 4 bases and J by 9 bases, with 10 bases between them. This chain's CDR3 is CASSFISRPQHF. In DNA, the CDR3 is TGTGCCAGCAGTTTCATTAGTCGGCCCCAGCATTTT.

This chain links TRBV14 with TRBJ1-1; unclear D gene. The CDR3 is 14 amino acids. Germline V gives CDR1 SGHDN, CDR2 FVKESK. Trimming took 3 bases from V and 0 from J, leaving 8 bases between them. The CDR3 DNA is TGTGCCAGCAGCCATCCGGGGATGAACACTGAAGCTTTCTTT. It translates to CASSHPGMNTEAFF.

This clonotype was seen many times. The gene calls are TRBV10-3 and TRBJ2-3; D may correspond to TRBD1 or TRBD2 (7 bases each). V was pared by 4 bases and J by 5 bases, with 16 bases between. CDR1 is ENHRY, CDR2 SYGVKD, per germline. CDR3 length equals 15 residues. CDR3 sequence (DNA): TGTGCCATCAGTGGACAGGGAGGGAGTGGAGATACGCAGTATTTT. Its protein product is CAISGQGGSGDTQYF.

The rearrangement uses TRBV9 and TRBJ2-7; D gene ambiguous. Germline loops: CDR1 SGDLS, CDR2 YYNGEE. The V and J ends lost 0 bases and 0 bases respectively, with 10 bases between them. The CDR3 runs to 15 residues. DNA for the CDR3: TGTGCCAGCAGCGTAGCTGGGTCCAGCTCCTACGAGCAGTACTTC. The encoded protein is CASSVAGSSSYEQYF.

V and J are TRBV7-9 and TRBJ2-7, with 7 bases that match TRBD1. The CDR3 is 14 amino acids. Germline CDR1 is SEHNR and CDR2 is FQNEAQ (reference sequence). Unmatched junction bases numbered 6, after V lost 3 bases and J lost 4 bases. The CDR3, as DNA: TGTGCCAGCAGCTTTACCGGGACAGCATACGAGCAGTACTTC. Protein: CASSFTGTAYEQYF.

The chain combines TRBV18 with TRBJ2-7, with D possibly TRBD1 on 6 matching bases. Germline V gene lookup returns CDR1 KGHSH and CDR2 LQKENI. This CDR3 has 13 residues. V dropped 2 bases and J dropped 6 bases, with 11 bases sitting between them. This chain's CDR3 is CASSPGQRREQYF. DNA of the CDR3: TGTGCCAGCTCACCAGGACAGCGTCGCGAGCAGTACTTC. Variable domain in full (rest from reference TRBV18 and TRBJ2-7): NAGVMQNPRHLVRRRGQEARLRCSPMKGHSHVYWYRQLPEEGLKFMVYLQKENIIDESGMPKERFSAEFPKEGPSILRIQQVVRGDSAAYFCASSPGQRREQYFGPGTRLTVT.

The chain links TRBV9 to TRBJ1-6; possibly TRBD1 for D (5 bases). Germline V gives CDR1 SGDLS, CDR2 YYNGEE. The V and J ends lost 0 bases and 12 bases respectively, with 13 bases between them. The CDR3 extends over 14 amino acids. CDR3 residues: CASSVGPAGGPLHF. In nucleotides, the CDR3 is TGTGCCAGCAGCGTAGGCCCGGCCGGGGGACCCCTCCACTTT.

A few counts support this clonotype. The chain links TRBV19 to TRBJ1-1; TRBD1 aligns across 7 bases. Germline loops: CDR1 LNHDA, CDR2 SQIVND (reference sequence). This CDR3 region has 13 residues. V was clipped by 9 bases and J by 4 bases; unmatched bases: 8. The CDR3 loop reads CASERTGGTEAFF. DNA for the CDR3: TGTGCCAGCGAGAGGACAGGAGGCACTGAAGCTTTCTTT.

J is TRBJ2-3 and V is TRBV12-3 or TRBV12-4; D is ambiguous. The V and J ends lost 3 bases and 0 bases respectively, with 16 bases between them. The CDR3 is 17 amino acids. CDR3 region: CASSFPVYSRSTDTQYF. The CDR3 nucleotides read TGTGCCAGCAGTTTCCCAGTTTATAGCAGGAGCACAGATACGCAGTATTTT.

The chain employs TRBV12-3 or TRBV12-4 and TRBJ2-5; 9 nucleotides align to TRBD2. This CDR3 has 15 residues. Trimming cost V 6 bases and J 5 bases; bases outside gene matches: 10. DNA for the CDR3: TGTGCCAGCAGCCTGCGGGAGGGCTATGGGGAGACCCAGTACTTC. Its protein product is CASSLREGYGETQYF.

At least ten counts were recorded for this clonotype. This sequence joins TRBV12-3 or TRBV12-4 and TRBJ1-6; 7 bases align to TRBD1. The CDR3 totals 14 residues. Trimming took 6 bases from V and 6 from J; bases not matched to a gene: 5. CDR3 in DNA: TGTGCCAGCAGACAGGGGTCCGCTAATTCACCCCTCCACTTT. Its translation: CASRQGSANSPLHF.

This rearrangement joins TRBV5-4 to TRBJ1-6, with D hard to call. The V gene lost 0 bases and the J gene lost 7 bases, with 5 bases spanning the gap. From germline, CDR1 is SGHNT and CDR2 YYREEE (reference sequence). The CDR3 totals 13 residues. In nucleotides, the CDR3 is TGTGCCAGCAGCTTGGAAGTGAATTCACCCCTCCACTTT. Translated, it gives CASSLEVNSPLHF.

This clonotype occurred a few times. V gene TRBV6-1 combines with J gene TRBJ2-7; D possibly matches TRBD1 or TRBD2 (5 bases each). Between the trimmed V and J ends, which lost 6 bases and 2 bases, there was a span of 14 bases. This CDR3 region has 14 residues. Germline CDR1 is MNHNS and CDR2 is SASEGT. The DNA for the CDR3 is TGTGCCAGCAGCCACCGGGACGGAACCTACGAGCAGTACTTC. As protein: CASSHRDGTYEQYF.

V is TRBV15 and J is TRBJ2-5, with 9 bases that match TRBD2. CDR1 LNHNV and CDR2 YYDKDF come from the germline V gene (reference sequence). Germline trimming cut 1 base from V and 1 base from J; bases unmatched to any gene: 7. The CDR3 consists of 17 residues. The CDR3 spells CATSRGGASGIQETQYF. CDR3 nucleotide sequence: TGTGCCACCAGCAGAGGAGGGGCTAGCGGGATCCAAGAGACCCAGTACTTC.

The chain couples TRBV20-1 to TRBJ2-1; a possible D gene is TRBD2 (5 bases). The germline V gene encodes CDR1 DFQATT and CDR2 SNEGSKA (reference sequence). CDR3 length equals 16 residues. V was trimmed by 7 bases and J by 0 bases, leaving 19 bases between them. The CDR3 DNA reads TGCAGTGTCCCCCTCAGTCAGCGGCGCTCCTACAATGAGCAGTTCTTC. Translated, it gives CSVPLSQRRSYNEQFF.